Presented here are 5 T cell receptor beta chains from one specimen sequenced in a study of blood T cell repertoires in COVID-19. Libraries were prepared by immunoSEQ multiplex PCR; TCRdb keeps only in-frame clonotypes and omits some of them. This repertoire shows 150,000 to 200,000 clones, 80% to 90% found once; its top ten account for less than 25%. The sequencing input was peripheral blood. These TCRs come from a man aged 65-85 years with active or convalescent COVID-19.

This clone was seen more than once but under ten times. V and J are TRBV9 and TRBJ1-5; TRBD1 might be the D (6 bases). CDR1 and CDR2 (germline): SGDLS, YYNGEE. The length of the CDR3 is 14 residues. V dropped 0 bases and J dropped 5 bases, with 9 bases sitting between them. CDR3 DNA: TGTGCCAGCAGCGTAGAGACAGGAGATCAGCCCCAGCATTTT. Amino acids: CASSVETGDQPQHF.

The rearrangement uses TRBV18 and TRBJ2-6, with D perhaps TRBD1 (5 bases). CDR1 and CDR2 from the germline V gene are KGHSH and LQKENI. V gave up 3 bases and J gave up 4 bases, with 13 bases separating them. The CDR3 loop spans 16 amino acids. This chain's CDR3 is CASSPLQVAGANVLTF. The CDR3 coding sequence is TGTGCCAGCTCACCCTTACAGGTTGCCGGGGCCAACGTCCTGACTTTC.

The chain combines TRBV28 with TRBJ1-5; the D is unclear. Trimming stripped 9 bases from V and 7 bases from J, with 13 bases between. The CDR3 has 12 residues. Germline V gene sequence: CDR1 MDHEN, CDR2 SYDVKM. CDR3 loop: CASVVPGQPQHF. CDR3 DNA: TGTGCCAGTGTAGTACCGGGGCAGCCCCAGCATTTT.

The gene calls are TRBV28 and TRBJ2-7; 9 positions match TRBD1. Looked up from germline, CDR1 is MDHEN and CDR2 is SYDVKM. There are 15 residues in the CDR3. With 2 bases clipped from V and 5 bases from J, the junction kept 7 bases outside the gene matches. The CDR3 here is CASSLIGTGSDEQYF. The CDR3 coding sequence is TGTGCCAGCAGTTTAATTGGGACAGGGTCCGACGAGCAGTACTTC.

The chain is built from TRBV12-3 or TRBV12-4 and TRBJ1-2, with 8 bases fitting TRBD1. This CDR3 is built from 13 residues. V was clipped by 1 base and J by 8 bases; unmatched bases: 3. CDR3 nucleotide sequence: TGTGCCAGCAGTTTAGGACAGGGGAACGGCTACACCTTC. Translated: CASSLGQGNGYTF.